Listed here is a single T cell receptor (beta chain). The data are from a study of control samples from healthy donors and cancer patients. The CDR3 extends over 15 amino acids. V shed 5 bases and J shed 2 bases, with 10 bases lying between them. The germline V gene has CDR1 SGHAT and CDR2 FQNNGV. Profiled with immunoSEQ multiplex PCR; TCRdb holds only in-frame clones, not every one. The sample contains 150,000 or so clones, around 96% of which appear only once. This chain joins TRBV11-2 and TRBJ1-6; D not certain. The sample consisted of blood. This sequence was found in a middle-aged man in good health. CDR3 DNA: TGTGCCAGCAGCCCTCGTACCACCTATAATTCACCCCTCCACTTT. Translating it yields CASSPRTTYNSPLHF.